This record concerns one T cell receptor (beta chain) sequence. The target antigen is unknown. This record belongs to a study of cytomegalovirus exposure and HLA in healthy donors. Whole-study findings and limits: A later analysis reportedly found fewer N-insertions in an Asian-associated ancestry cluster than the roughly 700-donor mean. Within a later analysis, the majority of CMV-associated TCR beta chains appeared HLA-restricted. In a later analysis, V- and J-gene trimming of beta chains associated with a DCLRE1C missense variant, replicated independently.

The germline V gene encodes CDR1 SNHLY and CDR2 FYNNEI. The CDR3 covers 15 residues. V gave up 6 bases and J gave up 1 base, with 12 bases separating them. PCR amplification relied on 60 Vbeta primers (plus 13 Jbeta primers). Libraries were prepared by immunoSEQ multiplex PCR; TCRdb keeps only in-frame clonotypes and omits some of them. The profile shows some 84,000 clones, roughly 80% of them singletons. This TCR was sampled from a boy under 18 in good health and CMV-seronegative. Material for sequencing was PBMCs. V is TRBV2 and J is TRBJ2-2; possibly TRBD1 for D (5 bases). The DNA of the CDR3 is TGTGCCAGCAGCGGTAGGACAAAGAACACCGGGGAGCTGTTTTTT. It translates to CASSGRTKNTGELFF.